The 27 T cell receptor beta chains below all came from one sample that was sequenced in a study of cytomegalovirus exposure and HLA in healthy donors (dated by TCRdb to 2017 to 2019). Library creation used the immunoSEQ multiplex PCR assay. The multiplex PCR relied on a mix of 60 forward primers for TCR Vbeta segments and 13 reverse primers for TCR Jbeta segments. The table was pulled from immuneACCESS by TCRdb, which kept in-frame rearrangements only. Such tables lose some clones; where checked, under half of the loss comes from unresolved V genes, and the rest has no known cause. The sample contains more than 200,000 clones, over 75% of them found a single time. The ten largest clones represent over 1% of the sample. Sequencing input: PBMCs. The receptors here all came from a human donor in good health.

The chain joins TRBV5-1 to TRBJ2-7; maybe TRBD1 (6 bases). Germline V gives CDR1 SGHRS, CDR2 YFSETQ. Trimming stripped 2 bases from V and 3 bases from J, with 21 bases between. The CDR3 loop spans 17 amino acids. CDR3 sequence (DNA): TGCGCCAGCAGCTTACTAAAGGATGGGGGCAGAGGCTACGAGCAGTACTTC. It yields the protein CASSLLKDGGRGYEQYF.

The chain uses TRBV27 and TRBJ2-7, with 8 nucleotides matching TRBD2. This CDR3 spans 15 amino acids. Germline values: CDR1 MNHEY, CDR2 SMNVEV (reference sequence). The ends lost 1 base at V and 2 bases at J; junction bases unmatched: 4. This chain's CDR3 is CASSLFSGGAYEQYF. The DNA of the CDR3 is TGTGCCAGCAGTTTATTTTCGGGAGGGGCCTACGAGCAGTACTTC.

DNA of the CDR3: TGCGCCAGCACCAGTCTCCGGGCCAGGGGGCAAGGAGAAGCTTTCTTT. Protein: CASTSLRARGQGEAFF. This rearrangement joins TRBV5-1 to TRBJ1-1; TRBD1 matches at 8 bases. The trim removed 6 bases at V and 8 bases at J, leaving 18 bases unmatched. The CDR3 spans 16 residues. CDR1 is SGHRS and CDR2 is YFSETQ in the germline V gene.

The CDR3 is CASRPGQVGGNTIYF. The CDR3 coding sequence is TGTGCCAGCAGGCCAGGACAGGTCGGGGGAAACACCATATATTTT. The chain carries TRBV28 and TRBJ1-3, with 7 bases identical to TRBD1. The V and J ends lost 6 bases and 4 bases, in that order; junction bases with no gene match: 9. In germline, CDR1 is MDHEN, CDR2 SYDVKM. The CDR3 contains 15 residues.

This sequence joins TRBV5-1 and TRBJ2-7; 11 bases are a match to TRBD1. The V and J ends lost 4 bases and 2 bases, in that order; junction bases with no gene match: 11. Germline V gene lookup returns CDR1 SGHRS and CDR2 YFSETQ. This CDR3 comprises 17 residues. Here the CDR3 reads CASSPPQPGQGAYEQYF. The CDR3 DNA follows: TGCGCCAGCAGCCCACCCCAACCGGGACAGGGGGCCTACGAGCAGTACTTC.

This chain uses TRBV5-4 with TRBJ1-1, with a weak D call TRBD1 (5 bases). Germline-derived CDR1 and CDR2 are SGHNT and YYREEE (reference sequence). The CDR3 covers 14 residues. Trimming cost V 6 bases and J 1 base, with 13 bases left between them. CDR3 in DNA: TGTGCCAGCAACCTCCCCGGGGGGAACACTGAAGCTTTCTTT. This sequence encodes CASNLPGGNTEAFF. Filled out from reference TRBV5-4 and TRBJ1-1, the complete variable domain reads ETGVTQSPTHLIKTRGQQVTLRCSSQSGHNTVSWYQQALGQGPQFIFQYYREEENGRGNFPPRFSGLQFPNYSSELNVNALELDDSALYLCASNLPGGNTEAFFGQGTRLTVV.

The chain links TRBV29-1 to TRBJ1-3; D may be TRBD1 (5 bases). V lost 4 bases and J 4 bases, leaving 14 bases between the germline ends. Germline loops: CDR1 SQVTM, CDR2 ANQGSEA. The CDR3 loop spans 14 amino acids. DNA for the CDR3: TGCAGCGTTGTCGGAGGGGTAGAGGGAAACACCATATATTTT. It codes for CSVVGGVEGNTIYF.

The chain has TRBV6-6 and TRBJ1-5; possible D gene TRBD1, 5 bases. Trimming removed 4 bases at V and 4 bases at J, with 8 bases between. The CDR3 totals 13 residues. CDR1 and CDR2 (germline): MNHNY, SVGAGI (reference sequence). CDR3 nucleotide sequence: TGTGCCAGCAGTTTCTACAGGAATCAGCCCCAGCATTTT. Protein sequence: CASSFYRNQPQHF.

This clone was seen a single time. Germline and junction disagree at one end, which may indicate a read error. The rearrangement links TRBV5-1 to TRBJ2-1; TRBD2 matches 13 bases. Germline V gene data show CDR1 as SGHRS and CDR2 as YFSETQ. CDR3 length: 16 amino acids. The CDR3 nucleotides read TGCGTCAGCAGCTTGGAAACTAGCGGGAGGGTGAATGAGCAGTTCTTC. This codes for CVSSLETSGRVNEQFF. Full variable domain (rest looked up from reference TRBV5-1 and TRBJ2-1): KAGVTQTPRYLIKTRGQQVTLSCSPISGHRSVSWYQQTPGQGLQFLFEYFSETQRNKGNFPGRFSGRQFSNSRSEMNVSTLELGDSALYLCVSSLETSGRVNEQFFGPGTRLTVL.

The gene calls are TRBV9 and TRBJ1-1, with TRBD1 identical over 8 bases. The trim removed 1 base at V and 5 bases at J, leaving 7 bases unmatched. This CDR3 has 15 residues. Per germline, CDR1 SGDLS and CDR2 YYNGEE. The CDR3, as DNA: TGTGCCAGCAGCGTATTTTGGGACAGGAGGACTGAAGCTTTCTTT. Its translation: CASSVFWDRRTEAFF.

The rearrangement uses TRBV29-1 and TRBJ2-2, with a possible D match to TRBD1 (5 bases). The CDR3 extends over 11 amino acids. Trimming stripped 5 bases from V and 5 bases from J, with 6 bases between. The germline V gene has CDR1 SQVTM and CDR2 ANQGSEA. The CDR3 spells CSVQGTGELFF. CDR3 DNA: TGCAGCGTTCAGGGAACCGGGGAGCTGTTTTTT.

The rearrangement uses TRBV6-5 and TRBJ1-2; 9 bases are shared with TRBD1. The germline V gene has CDR1 MNHEY and CDR2 SVGAGI. The CDR3 has 15 residues. V lost 0 bases, J lost 6 bases, and 5 bases stayed unmatched. Here the CDR3 reads CASSYSLRQGDGYTF. In nucleotides, the CDR3 is TGTGCCAGCAGTTACTCGTTACGACAGGGGGATGGCTACACCTTC.

The rearrangement links TRBV19 to TRBJ1-5; TRBD1 agrees at 10 bases. V trimming: 11 bases; J trimming: 11 bases; junction bases outside the gene matches: 12. The CDR3 has 13 amino acids. CDR1 LNHDA and CDR2 SQIVND come from the germline V gene (reference sequence). CDR3 nucleotide sequence: TGTGCCTGTGGGGGACAGGGGTTTTTCGCCCAGCATTTT. It is translated as CACGGQGFFAQHF.

The chain is built from TRBV5-5 and TRBJ1-1; D may be TRBD1 (5 bases). Trimming removed 0 bases from V and 5 bases from J, with 14 bases in between. CDR1 and CDR2 (germline): SGHKS, YYEKEE (reference sequence). This CDR3 contains 15 residues. CDR3 protein: CASSLGPSGGTEAFF. Here the CDR3 DNA reads TGTGCCAGCAGCTTGGGGCCCTCGGGGGGAACTGAAGCTTTCTTT.

The rearrangement uses TRBV9 and TRBJ2-2; tentatively, D is TRBD2 (5 bases). The V gene's germline CDR1 is SGDLS and CDR2 YYNGEE. With 3 bases removed from V and 1 base from J, the gap between germline ends came to 31 bases. The CDR3 spans 22 residues. CDR3 in amino acids: CASSGNRRKRGLRGQNTGELFF. The CDR3 nucleotides are TGTGCCAGCAGCGGAAATAGAAGAAAACGAGGGTTAAGAGGGCAGAACACCGGGGAGCTGTTTTTT.

This clone was detected a few times. The chain employs TRBV27 and TRBJ2-5; TRBD1 might be the D (5 bases). V was trimmed by 6 bases and J by 2 bases, leaving 10 bases between them. CDR1 and CDR2 (germline): MNHEY, SMNVEV (reference sequence). The CDR3 consists of 13 residues. The chain's CDR3 is CASRTDSQETQYF. The CDR3, as DNA: TGTGCCAGCAGGACCGACAGTCAAGAGACCCAGTACTTC.

J is TRBJ2-2 and V is TRBV6-5, with D uncertain. Germline assignment: CDR1 MNHEY and CDR2 SVGAGI. The CDR3 is 11 residues long. The V gene lost 7 bases and the J gene lost 7 bases, with 7 bases spanning the gap. CDR3 loop: CASTYLGELFF. The CDR3 region has the DNA TGTGCCAGCACCTACCTCGGGGAGCTGTTTTTT.

The rearrangement joins TRBV19 to TRBJ2-7; 8 positions agree with TRBD1. The germline CDR1 and CDR2 sequences are LNHDA and SQIVND (reference sequence). The CDR3 is 13 amino acids. J was trimmed by 5 bases and V by 4 bases; bases with no gene match: 4. CDR3 bases: TGTGCCAGTAGTAAACAGGGGGTGCACGAGCAGTACTTC. As protein: CASSKQGVHEQYF.

This rearrangement joins TRBV4-3 to TRBJ2-7; D perhaps matches TRBD1 (6 bases). The V gene's germline CDR1 is LGHNA and CDR2 YSLEER. The CDR3 contains 14 residues. V was pared by 0 bases and J by 2 bases, with 8 bases between. As DNA, the CDR3 is TGCGCCAGCAGCCAAGAGGACAGAGCCTACGAGCAGTACTTC. This codes for CASSQEDRAYEQYF.

Only one count was recorded for this clone. At one end the junction does not follow the germline gene, possibly because of a read error. The sample has other DNA sequences that encode this CDR3 too. The V gene is TRBV4-2, the J gene TRBJ2-7; 7 bases align to TRBD1. The CDR3 consists of 15 residues. Per germline, CDR1 LGHNA and CDR2 YNFKEQ. The CDR3 DNA sequence: TGTGCCAGCAGCCCATCTCGGACAGGTACCTATGAGCAGTACTTC. Protein sequence: CASSPSRTGTYEQYF.

The sample holds a few counts of this clone. The chain joins TRBV28 to TRBJ1-1; no firm D call. Germline lookup yields CDR1 MDHEN and CDR2 SYDVKM. The CDR3 runs to 14 residues. V dropped 6 bases and J dropped 1 base, with 12 bases sitting between them. The CDR3 reads CASSPGSENTEAFF. The CDR3 nucleotides read TGTGCCAGCAGCCCCGGGAGTGAGAACACTGAAGCTTTCTTT.

The J gene is TRBJ2-5, the V gene TRBV4-2; TRBD2 aligns across 8 bases. The end of the DNA fits TRBJ2-7 better, so the J call may be wrong. The CDR3 loop spans 17 amino acids. Germline CDR1 is LGHNA and CDR2 is YNFKEQ. The CDR3 sequence is CASSQDWASGSSYEQYF. The CDR3 DNA is TGTGCCAGCAGCCAAGATTGGGCTAGCGGGTCCTCCTACGAGCAGTACTTC.

There are a few counts of this clone. The chain employs TRBV7-9 and TRBJ2-5, with 15 nucleotides matching TRBD2. The germline gives CDR1 SEHNR, CDR2 FQNEAQ (reference sequence). V shed 6 bases and J 2 bases; nucleotides not matched to a gene: 7. The CDR3 contains 17 residues. This CDR3 is CASRAGLAGGKQETQYF. In DNA form, the CDR3 reads TGTGCCAGCAGGGCGGGACTAGCGGGAGGCAAACAAGAGACCCAGTACTTC.

CDR3 loop: CASSDISTSGAKTPSGANVLTF. CDR3 DNA: TGCGCCAGCAGTGATATTTCGACTAGCGGGGCTAAAACTCCTTCTGGGGCCAACGTCCTGACTTTC. V gene TRBV10-1 combines with J gene TRBJ2-6, with 11 nucleotides matching TRBD2. Germline V gives CDR1 WNHNN, CDR2 SYGVQD (reference sequence). The CDR3 consists of 22 residues. Unmatched junction bases numbered 17, after V lost 3 bases and J lost 1 base.

The chain has TRBV5-4 and TRBJ2-7; 15 nucleotides agree with TRBD2. In germline, CDR1 is SGHNT, CDR2 YYREEE (reference sequence). The CDR3 covers 16 residues. J was trimmed by 7 bases and V by 3 bases; bases with no gene match: 8. The CDR3 DNA sequence: TGTGCCAGCAGCTCAGGACTAGCGGGAGGGCCGAAGGAGCAGTACTTC. Translating gives CASSSGLAGGPKEQYF. Filled out from reference TRBV5-4 and TRBJ2-7, the complete variable domain reads ETGVTQSPTHLIKTRGQQVTLRCSSQSGHNTVSWYQQALGQGPQFIFQYYREEENGRGNFPPRFSGLQFPNYSSELNVNALELDDSALYLCASSSGLAGGPKEQYFGPGTRLTVT.

J is TRBJ2-7 and V is TRBV19; TRBD1 matches at 11 bases. Germline V gene sequence: CDR1 LNHDA, CDR2 SQIVND (reference sequence). Trimming removed 4 bases from V and 4 bases from J; junction bases left unmatched: 6. The CDR3 length is 15 residues. The CDR3 coding sequence is TGTGCCAGTAGTACCCCGGGACAGGGGGTATACGAGCAGTACTTC. Translating gives CASSTPGQGVYEQYF.

The chain couples TRBV5-6 to TRBJ1-5; D uncertain. The length of the CDR3 is 13 residues. Trimming pared 5 bases from V and 3 bases from J, leaving 9 bases between. The germline V gene has CDR1 SGHDT and CDR2 YYEEEE. The CDR3 DNA reads TGTGCCAGCAGTGCGTGGTCCAATCAGCCCCAGCATTTT. This codes for CASSAWSNQPQHF.